These 27 T cell receptor beta chains originate from one sample sequenced in a study of blood T cell dynamics during melanoma immunotherapy (dated by TCRdb to about 2020). Library generation was performed with the immunoSEQ multiplex PCR assay. TCRdb's version of the immuneACCESS table is confined to in-frame rearrangements and falls short of the full clone set. An unresolved V gene accounts for under half of the shortfall where checked; the remainder is of unknown origin. The sample records around 13,000 clones, around 85% of which are singletons. Approximately 9.4% of the sample goes to the ten largest clones. Interpreted using the paper, the time point label stands for: pre-treatment baseline. The sample in question was blood, obtained from a patient treated with checkpoint blockade. The receptors come from a human donor with melanoma.

The chain combines TRBV5-1 with TRBJ2-5; the match to TRBD2 covers 12 bases. In germline, CDR1 is SGHRS, CDR2 YFSETQ. The CDR3 is made up of 14 amino acids. V lost 6 bases and J lost 5; bases outside the gene matches: 5. The CDR3 loop is CASTTSGGFETQYF. In DNA, the CDR3 is TGCGCCAGCACCACTAGCGGGGGGTTCGAGACCCAGTACTTC. The entire variable domain, with the rest obtained from reference TRBV5-1 and TRBJ2-5, is as follows: KAGVTQTPRYLIKTRGQQVTLSCSPISGHRSVSWYQQTPGQGLQFLFEYFSETQRNKGNFPGRFSGRQFSNSRSEMNVSTLELGDSALYLCASTTSGGFETQYFGPGTRLLVL.

This clone was counted once. CDR3 bases: TGTGCCAGCAGCCGAAATACTAGACCGGGACTTAACACCGGGGAGCTGTTTTTT. It codes for CASSRNTRPGLNTGELFF. This chain links TRBV7-9 with TRBJ2-2; D may be TRBD2 (6 bases). The CDR3 contains 18 residues. Trimming pared 5 bases from V and 2 bases from J, leaving 21 bases between. CDR1 is SEHNR and CDR2 is FQNEAQ in the germline V gene (reference sequence).

The chain uses TRBV4-1 and TRBJ2-7, with D perhaps TRBD1 (5 bases). This CDR3 comprises 16 residues. The ends were cut back, 1 base at V and 1 base at J, with 14 bases in the middle. From germline, CDR1 is MGHRA and CDR2 YSYEKL. The CDR3 sequence: CASSQASQGLSYEQYF. CDR3 in DNA: TGCGCCAGCAGCCAAGCGTCCCAGGGTTTGTCCTACGAGCAGTACTTC.

V is TRBV2 and J is TRBJ2-3; 11 nucleotides align to TRBD1. CDR3 size: 15 residues. Germline V gives CDR1 SNHLY, CDR2 FYNNEI. The junction had 7 bases not matched to a gene; V was cut back by 7 bases and J by 4 bases. The CDR3 nucleotides read TGTGCCAGCACCCAGGACAGGGGGCTGGCAGATACGCAGTATTTT. Its translation is CASTQDRGLADTQYF. The full variable domain, in which reference TRBV2 and TRBJ2-3 provide the parts outside the CDR3, is EPEVTQTPSHQVTQMGQEVILRCVPISNHLYFYWYRQILGQKVEFLVSFYNNEISEKSEIFDDQFSVERPDGSNFTLKIRSTKLEDSAMYFCASTQDRGLADTQYFGPGTRLTVL.

This clone was seen a handful of times. This sequence joins TRBV11-2 and TRBJ1-3; D is unclear. The V and J ends lost 1 base and 0 bases respectively, with 7 bases between them. Germline values: CDR1 SGHAT, CDR2 FQNNGV. The CDR3 spans 15 residues. The CDR3 coding sequence is TGTGCCAGCAGCTTAGTCGTTAACTCTGGAAACACCATATATTTT. This encodes CASSLVVNSGNTIYF.

Note on this clone: One end of the junction does not line up with germline, which may come from a read error. The chain uses TRBV7-9 and TRBJ1-5; no clear D. CDR1 SEHNR and CDR2 FQNEAQ come from the germline V gene (reference sequence). The CDR3 loop spans 14 amino acids. The CDR3 bases are TGTGCCAGCAGCTTAGGGGATAGCTATCAGCCCCAGCATTTT. Its protein product is CASSLGDSYQPQHF.

The sample holds one count of this clone. The chain links TRBV7-8 to TRBJ2-5; D is unclear. Gene TRBJ2-7 matches the end of the DNA better, so the J call may be wrong. Germline loops: CDR1 SGHVS, CDR2 FQNEAQ. CDR3 length: 13 amino acids. The CDR3 DNA follows: TGTGCCAGCAGCTTAGCGAGCTCCTACGAGCAGTACTTC. Translated, it gives CASSLASSYEQYF.

The rearrangement joins TRBV23-1 to TRBJ1-6; D perhaps matches TRBD1 (6 bases). TRBV23-1 is annotated as an ORF whose role is uncertain. The length of the CDR3 is 14 residues. Trimming stripped 4 bases from V and 9 bases from J, with 13 bases between. This CDR3 reads CASSRVQGGSPLHF. CDR3 DNA sequence: TGCGCCAGCAGTCGGGTACAGGGAGGTTCACCCCTCCACTTT.

This chain uses TRBV27 with TRBJ2-2, with 7 positions matching TRBD1. CDR3 length: 15 amino acids. V was pared by 2 bases and J by 4 bases, with 4 bases of the junction left unmatched. The germline CDR1 and CDR2 sequences are MNHEY and SMNVEV (reference sequence). In DNA form, the CDR3 reads TGTGCCAGCAGTTTAAGGGGGCGTCTCACCGGGGAGCTGTTTTTT. It encodes CASSLRGRLTGELFF.

V gene TRBV6-5 combines with J gene TRBJ2-7; 7 nucleotides line up with TRBD1. Trimming removed 4 bases from V and 0 bases from J; junction bases left unmatched: 3. The CDR3 has 14 amino acids. CDR1 and CDR2 (germline): MNHEY, SVGAGI. The chain's CDR3 is CASSSGQASYEQYF. The CDR3 region has the DNA TGTGCCAGCAGTTCCGGACAGGCCTCCTACGAGCAGTACTTC.

The chain joins TRBV6-1 to TRBJ2-7; D is unresolved. Trimming took off 8 bases at V and 1 base at J, with 15 bases between the two ends. The germline CDR1 and CDR2 sequences are MNHNS and SASEGT. This CDR3 region has 14 residues. The CDR3 loop is CASWADPPSYEQYF. The CDR3, as DNA: TGTGCCAGCTGGGCGGACCCCCCATCCTACGAGCAGTACTTC.

This chain joins TRBV11-1 and TRBJ1-2; TRBD1 matches at 8 bases. With 1 base clipped from V and 2 bases from J, the junction kept 0 bases outside the gene matches. Germline CDR1 and CDR2: SGHAT and FQDESV (reference sequence). This CDR3 is 14 amino acids long. The CDR3 DNA sequence: TGTGCCAGCAGCTTAGGACAGGGGAACTATGGCTACACCTTC. Translating it yields CASSLGQGNYGYTF.

This clone was counted once. The rearrangement uses TRBV4-2 and TRBJ2-1; 9 bases are shared with TRBD2. Germline V gives CDR1 LGHNA, CDR2 YNFKEQ. The CDR3 sequence is 16 residues long. V was clipped by 1 base and J by 4 bases; unmatched bases: 5. In DNA, the CDR3 is TGTGCCAGCAGCCAAGGGCTAGCGGGACTGTACAATGAGCAGTTCTTC. Its protein product is CASSQGLAGLYNEQFF.

This chain uses TRBV30 with TRBJ2-5; 7 bases are a match to TRBD1. There are 12 residues in the CDR3. V was clipped by 7 bases and J by 5 bases; unmatched bases: 7. Germline lookup yields CDR1 GTSNPN and CDR2 SVGIG (reference sequence). CDR3: CASTGIWETQYF. CDR3 sequence (DNA): TGTGCCTCGACAGGGATATGGGAGACCCAGTACTTC.

The genes are TRBV2 and TRBJ1-1; D is unclear. Trimming took off 3 bases at V and 11 bases at J, with 7 bases between the two ends. The germline CDR1 and CDR2 sequences are SNHLY and FYNNEI. CDR3 length: 10 residues. The CDR3 here is CASSDRWAFF. As DNA, the CDR3 is TGTGCCAGCAGTGACCGGTGGGCTTTCTTT.

The V call is TRBV19, the J call TRBJ1-5; D call uncertain. Germline V lookup: CDR1 LNHDA, CDR2 SQIVND (reference sequence). CDR3 length: 15 residues. V lost 5 bases and J lost 3, with 14 bases in between. This CDR3 reads CASSLTANPNQPQHF. The CDR3, as DNA: TGTGCCAGTAGTCTCACAGCAAACCCCAATCAGCCCCAGCATTTT. The complete variable domain, with remaining parts taken from reference TRBV19 and TRBJ1-5, reads DGGITQSPKYLFRKEGQNVTLSCEQNLNHDAMYWYRQDPGQGLRLIYYSQIVNDFQKGDIAEGYSVSREKKESFPLTVTSAQKNPTAFYLCASSLTANPNQPQHFGDGTRLSIL.

The J gene is TRBJ1-6, the V gene TRBV4-2, with a possible D match to TRBD1 (6 bases). The CDR3 loop spans 15 amino acids. V was shortened by 2 bases and J by 6 bases, with 11 bases between the two germline ends. Germline lookup yields CDR1 LGHNA and CDR2 YNFKEQ. As DNA, the CDR3 is TGTGCCAGCAGCCAACTCAAAGGGGGTAATTCACCCCTCCACTTT. As protein: CASSQLKGGNSPLHF.

The chain uses TRBV6-6 and TRBJ1-5; unclear D gene. The CDR3 sequence is 14 residues long. V lost 6 bases and J lost 2, with 11 bases in between. CDR1 is MNHNY, CDR2 SVGAGI, per germline (reference sequence). The CDR3 sequence is CASSPTRGNQPQHF. In DNA, the CDR3 is TGTGCCAGCAGCCCCACCCGAGGCAATCAGCCCCAGCATTTT.

The CDR3, as DNA: TGTGCCAGCAGCCCACCCGGGTTAATCGGTGAAGCTTTCTTT. It specifies CASSPPGLIGEAFF. The rearrangement joins TRBV12-1 to TRBJ1-1. TRBV12-1 is a pseudogene segment. This CDR3 has 14 amino acids.

The chain recombines TRBV6-1 with TRBJ1-1; D unclear. CDR3 length: 16 residues. Germline V gives CDR1 MNHNS, CDR2 SASEGT. Trimming stripped 0 bases from V and 0 bases from J, with 11 bases between. The CDR3 sequence is CASSEAVDGLNTEAFF. CDR3 nucleotides: TGTGCCAGCAGTGAAGCTGTGGACGGACTGAACACTGAAGCTTTCTTT.

The table lists this clone with a count of one. V is TRBV19 and J is TRBJ1-1; TRBD1 agrees at 7 bases. With V trimmed by 6 bases and J by 5 bases, 6 bases remained unmatched. Germline CDR1 is LNHDA and CDR2 is SQIVND (reference sequence). The CDR3 is made up of 13 amino acids. CDR3 sequence reads: CASSSQGGTEAFF. CDR3 coding DNA: TGTGCCAGTAGCTCGCAGGGGGGGACTGAAGCTTTCTTT.

V is TRBV7-2 and J is TRBJ1-3; D might be TRBD1 (5 bases). The CDR3 has 16 amino acids. The germline gives CDR1 SGHTA, CDR2 FQGNSA. Trimming took off 4 bases at V and 0 bases at J, with 13 bases between the two ends. Here the CDR3 reads CASSSQPGVSGNTIYF. The DNA for the CDR3 is TGTGCCAGCAGCTCCCAACCGGGGGTCTCTGGAAACACCATATATTTT.

This chain connects TRBV5-4 to TRBJ2-7; tentative D call: TRBD2 (6 bases). V lost 5 bases, J lost 3 bases, and 15 bases lay in between. The CDR3 totals 14 residues. Germline V gives CDR1 SGHNT, CDR2 YYREEE (reference sequence). CDR3 sequence: CASSRELLDYEQYF. In nucleotides, the CDR3 is TGTGCCAGCAGTCGGGAGCTCCTCGACTACGAGCAGTACTTC.

This clone was observed once. The chain recombines TRBV5-1 with TRBJ2-3; TRBD2 agrees at 10 bases. V dropped 4 bases and J dropped 2; count of bases not matched to a gene: 4. Germline-derived CDR1 and CDR2 are SGHRS and YFSETQ. This CDR3 region has 15 residues. Here the CDR3 reads CASSLLAGDTDTQYF. The DNA for the CDR3 is TGCGCCAGCAGCCTGCTAGCGGGGGACACAGATACGCAGTATTTT.

The V and J genes are TRBV7-9 and TRBJ2-3; D gene ambiguous. The CDR3 has 17 residues. From germline, CDR1 is SEHNR and CDR2 FQNEAQ (reference sequence). V dropped 5 bases and J dropped 1 base, with 19 bases sitting between them. The DNA for the CDR3 is TGTGCCAGCAGCGGGGTTTACGGAACTAACCGCACAGATACGCAGTATTTT. Translated, it gives CASSGVYGTNRTDTQYF.

This chain links TRBV6-6 with TRBJ2-7; D remains ambiguous. Germline lookup yields CDR1 MNHNY and CDR2 SVGAGI (reference sequence). The CDR3 runs to 13 residues. The V gene lost 2 bases and the J gene lost 4 bases, with 9 bases spanning the gap. The CDR3: CASSYVAGYEQYF. DNA for the CDR3: TGTGCCAGCAGTTACGTAGCAGGTTACGAGCAGTACTTC.

V gene TRBV14 combines with J gene TRBJ1-1; D possibly corresponds to TRBD1 (6 bases). The ends were cut back, 0 bases at V and 0 bases at J, with 11 bases in the middle. Germline values: CDR1 SGHDN, CDR2 FVKESK. This CDR3 has 16 residues. DNA of the CDR3: TGTGCCAGCAGCCAAGATAGGACAGCTATGAACACTGAAGCTTTCTTT. It yields the protein CASSQDRTAMNTEAFF.